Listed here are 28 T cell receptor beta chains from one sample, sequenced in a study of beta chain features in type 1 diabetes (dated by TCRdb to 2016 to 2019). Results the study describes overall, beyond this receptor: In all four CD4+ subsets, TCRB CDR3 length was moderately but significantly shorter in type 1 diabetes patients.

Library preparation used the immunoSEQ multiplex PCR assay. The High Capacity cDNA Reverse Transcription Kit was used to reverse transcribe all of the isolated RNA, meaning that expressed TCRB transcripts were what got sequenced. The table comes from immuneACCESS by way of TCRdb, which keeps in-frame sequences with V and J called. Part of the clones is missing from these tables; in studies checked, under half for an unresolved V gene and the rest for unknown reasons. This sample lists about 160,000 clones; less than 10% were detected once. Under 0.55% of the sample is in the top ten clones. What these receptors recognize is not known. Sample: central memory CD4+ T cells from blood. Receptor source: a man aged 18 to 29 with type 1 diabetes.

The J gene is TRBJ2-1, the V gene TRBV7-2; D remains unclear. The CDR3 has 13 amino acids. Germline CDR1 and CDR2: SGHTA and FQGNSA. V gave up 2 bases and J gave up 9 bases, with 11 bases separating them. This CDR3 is CASSLTDRLEQFF. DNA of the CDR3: TGTGCCAGCAGCTTAACAGACCGCCTTGAGCAGTTCTTC.

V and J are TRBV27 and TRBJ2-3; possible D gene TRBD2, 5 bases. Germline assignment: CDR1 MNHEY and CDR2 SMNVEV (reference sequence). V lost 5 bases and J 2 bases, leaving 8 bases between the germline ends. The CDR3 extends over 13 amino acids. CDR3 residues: CASSQRNTDTQYF. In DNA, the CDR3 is TGTGCCAGCAGTCAGCGGAACACAGATACGCAGTATTTT.

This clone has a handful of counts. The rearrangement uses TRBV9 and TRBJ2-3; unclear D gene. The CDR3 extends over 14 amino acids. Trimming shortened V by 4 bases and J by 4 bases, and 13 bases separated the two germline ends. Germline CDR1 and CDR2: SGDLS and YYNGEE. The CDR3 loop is CASSPRTGPDTQYF. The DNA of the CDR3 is TGTGCCAGCAGCCCTCGAACGGGTCCAGATACGCAGTATTTT.

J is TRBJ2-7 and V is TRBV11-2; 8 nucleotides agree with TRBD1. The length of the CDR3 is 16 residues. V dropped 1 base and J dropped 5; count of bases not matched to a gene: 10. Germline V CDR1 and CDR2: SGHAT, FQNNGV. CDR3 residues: CASSLGVAGGRDEQYF. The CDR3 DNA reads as TGTGCCAGCAGCTTAGGGGTCGCAGGGGGCAGGGACGAGCAGTACTTC.

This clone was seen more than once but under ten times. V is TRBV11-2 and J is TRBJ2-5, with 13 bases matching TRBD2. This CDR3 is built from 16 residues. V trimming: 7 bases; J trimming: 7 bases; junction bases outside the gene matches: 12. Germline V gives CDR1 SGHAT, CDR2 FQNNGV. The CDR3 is CASTGLAGEQVGTQYF. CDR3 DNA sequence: TGTGCCAGCACCGGACTAGCGGGAGAGCAAGTCGGGACCCAGTACTTC.

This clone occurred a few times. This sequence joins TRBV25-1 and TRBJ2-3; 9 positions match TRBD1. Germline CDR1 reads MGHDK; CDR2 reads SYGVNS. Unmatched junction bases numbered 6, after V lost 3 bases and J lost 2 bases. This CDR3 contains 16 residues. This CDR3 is CASSEAGTGYTDTQYF. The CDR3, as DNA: TGTGCCAGCAGTGAGGCCGGGACAGGGTACACAGATACGCAGTATTTT.

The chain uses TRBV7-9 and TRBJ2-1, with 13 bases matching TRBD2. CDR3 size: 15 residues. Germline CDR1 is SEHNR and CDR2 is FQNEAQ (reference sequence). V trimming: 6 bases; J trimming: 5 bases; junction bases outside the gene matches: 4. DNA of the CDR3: TGTGCCAGCAGACTTGGACTAGCGGGAGACAATGAGCAGTTCTTC. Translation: CASRLGLAGDNEQFF.

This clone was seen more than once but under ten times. The chain's CDR3 is CASSLATGTEAFF. In DNA form, the CDR3 reads TGTGCCAGCAGCTTAGCTACGGGCACTGAAGCTTTCTTT. V usage is TRBV11-2 and J usage is TRBJ1-1; D is undetermined. This CDR3 spans 13 amino acids. Trimming left V 1 base short and J 4 bases short, with 7 bases between. CDR1 is SGHAT, CDR2 FQNNGV, per germline.

The CDR3 region is CASRLAGGQSSYNSPLHF. For the CDR3, the DNA is TGTGCAAGTCGCTTAGCGGGCGGACAGAGCTCCTATAATTCACCCCTCCACTTT. The V gene is TRBV12-2, the J gene TRBJ1-6; the DNA was not compared with TRBD1, the D call given in the table. TRBV12-2 represents a pseudogene. This CDR3 comprises 18 residues.

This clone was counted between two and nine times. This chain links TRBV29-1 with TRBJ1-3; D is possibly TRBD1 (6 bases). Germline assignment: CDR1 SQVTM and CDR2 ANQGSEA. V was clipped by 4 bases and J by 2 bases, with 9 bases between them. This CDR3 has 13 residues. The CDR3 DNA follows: TGCAGCGTTGCGCGGGGGCCTGGAAACACCATATATTTT. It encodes CSVARGPGNTIYF.

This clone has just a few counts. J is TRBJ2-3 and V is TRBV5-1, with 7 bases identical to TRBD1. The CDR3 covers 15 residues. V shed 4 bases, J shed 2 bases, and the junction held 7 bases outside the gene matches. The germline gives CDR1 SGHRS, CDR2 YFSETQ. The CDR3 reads CASSLQGFDTDTQYF. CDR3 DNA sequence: TGCGCCAGCAGCCTACAGGGGTTTGACACAGATACGCAGTATTTT.

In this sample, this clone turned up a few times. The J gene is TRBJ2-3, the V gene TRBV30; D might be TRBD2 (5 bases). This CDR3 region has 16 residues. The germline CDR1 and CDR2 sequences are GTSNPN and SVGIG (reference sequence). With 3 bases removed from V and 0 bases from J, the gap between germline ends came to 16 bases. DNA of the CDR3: TGTGCCTGGAGGGATTCCGGGGTAGCGAGCACAGATACGCAGTATTTT. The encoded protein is CAWRDSGVASTDTQYF.

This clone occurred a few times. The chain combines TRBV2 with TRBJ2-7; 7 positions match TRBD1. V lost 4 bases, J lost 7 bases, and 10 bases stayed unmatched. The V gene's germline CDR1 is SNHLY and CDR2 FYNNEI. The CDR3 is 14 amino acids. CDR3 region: CASSVVTGSDEQYF. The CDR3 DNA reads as TGTGCCAGCAGTGTTGTGACAGGGTCTGATGAGCAGTACTTC.

DNA of the CDR3: TGCGCCAGCAGTCTCGACAAACTGAACTCCTACAATGAGCAGTTCTTC. Its protein product is CASSLDKLNSYNEQFF. This chain uses TRBV23-1 with TRBJ2-1; D gene ambiguous. TRBV23-1 is treated as an ORF (open reading frame) with a function not yet certain. The CDR3 is 16 amino acids. V lost 4 bases and J lost 0, with 13 bases in between.

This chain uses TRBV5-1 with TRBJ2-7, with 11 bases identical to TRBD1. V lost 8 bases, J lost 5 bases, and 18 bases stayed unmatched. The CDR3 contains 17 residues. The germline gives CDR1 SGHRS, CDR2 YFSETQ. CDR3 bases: TGCGCCAGACTGTATATGGACAGGGGGCGAATTTCCCACGAGCAGTACTTC. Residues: CARLYMDRGRISHEQYF.

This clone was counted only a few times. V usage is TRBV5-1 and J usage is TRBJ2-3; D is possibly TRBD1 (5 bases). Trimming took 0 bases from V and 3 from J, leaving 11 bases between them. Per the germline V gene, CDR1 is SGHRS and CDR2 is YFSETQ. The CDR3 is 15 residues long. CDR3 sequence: CASSLGQGLTDTQYF. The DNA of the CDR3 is TGCGCCAGCAGCTTGGGGCAGGGATTAACAGATACGCAGTATTTT.

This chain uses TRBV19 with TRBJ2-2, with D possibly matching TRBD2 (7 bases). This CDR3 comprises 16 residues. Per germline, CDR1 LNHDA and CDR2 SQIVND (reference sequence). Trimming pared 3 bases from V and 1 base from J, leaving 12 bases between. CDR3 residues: CASSIRGAMNTGELFF. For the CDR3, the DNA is TGTGCCAGTAGTATTCGGGGGGCAATGAACACCGGGGAGCTGTTTTTT.

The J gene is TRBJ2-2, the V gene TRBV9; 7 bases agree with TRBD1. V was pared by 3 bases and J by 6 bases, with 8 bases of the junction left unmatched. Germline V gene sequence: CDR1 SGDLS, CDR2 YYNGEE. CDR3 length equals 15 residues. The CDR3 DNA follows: TGTGCCAGCAGCGCACGAACAGGGGTCCCCGGGGAGCTGTTTTTT. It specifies CASSARTGVPGELFF.

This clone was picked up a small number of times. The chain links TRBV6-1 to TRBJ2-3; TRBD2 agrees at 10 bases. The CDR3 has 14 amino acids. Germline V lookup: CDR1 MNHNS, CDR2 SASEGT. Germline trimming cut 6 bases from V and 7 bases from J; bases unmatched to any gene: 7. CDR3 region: CASRVSGRAYTQYF. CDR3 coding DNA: TGTGCCAGCAGGGTGAGCGGGAGGGCCTATACGCAGTATTTT.

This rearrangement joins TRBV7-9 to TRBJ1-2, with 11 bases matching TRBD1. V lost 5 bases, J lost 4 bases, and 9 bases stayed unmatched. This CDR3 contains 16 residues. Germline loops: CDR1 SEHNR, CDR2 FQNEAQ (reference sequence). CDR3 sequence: CASSPGTGTGGYGYTF. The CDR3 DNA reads TGTGCCAGCAGCCCCGGTACCGGGACAGGGGGCTATGGCTACACCTTC.

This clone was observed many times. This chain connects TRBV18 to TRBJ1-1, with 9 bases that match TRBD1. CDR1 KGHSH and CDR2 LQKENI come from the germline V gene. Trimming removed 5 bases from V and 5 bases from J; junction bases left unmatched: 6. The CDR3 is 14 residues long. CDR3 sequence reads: CASSSQGQGTEAFF. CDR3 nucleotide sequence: TGTGCCAGCTCAAGTCAAGGACAGGGGACTGAAGCTTTCTTT.

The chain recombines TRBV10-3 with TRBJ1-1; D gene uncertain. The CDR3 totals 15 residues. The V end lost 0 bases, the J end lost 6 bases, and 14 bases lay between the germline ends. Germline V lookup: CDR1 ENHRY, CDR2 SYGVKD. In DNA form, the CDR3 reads TGTGCCATCAGTGAGTCGCGGGTCGGCCAGGCTGAAGCTTTCTTT. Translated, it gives CAISESRVGQAEAFF.

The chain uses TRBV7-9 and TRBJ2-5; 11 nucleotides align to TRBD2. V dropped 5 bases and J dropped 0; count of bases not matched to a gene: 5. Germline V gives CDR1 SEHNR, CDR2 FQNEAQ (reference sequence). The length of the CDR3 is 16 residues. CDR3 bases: TGTGCCAGCAGCGTAAGGGGACTAGCGGACCAAGAGACCCAGTACTTC. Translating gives CASSVRGLADQETQYF.

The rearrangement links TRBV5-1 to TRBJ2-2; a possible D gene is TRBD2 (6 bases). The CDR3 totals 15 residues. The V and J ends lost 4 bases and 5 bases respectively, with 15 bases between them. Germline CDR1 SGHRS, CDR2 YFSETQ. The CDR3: CASSGGSAATGELFF. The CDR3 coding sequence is TGCGCCAGCAGCGGGGGGTCAGCGGCGACCGGGGAGCTGTTTTTT.

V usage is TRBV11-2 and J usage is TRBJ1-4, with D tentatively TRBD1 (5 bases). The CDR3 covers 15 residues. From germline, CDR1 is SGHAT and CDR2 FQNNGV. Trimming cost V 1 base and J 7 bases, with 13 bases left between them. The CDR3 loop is CASSLGPGKGEKLFF. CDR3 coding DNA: TGTGCCAGCAGCTTAGGACCAGGGAAGGGTGAAAAACTGTTTTTT.

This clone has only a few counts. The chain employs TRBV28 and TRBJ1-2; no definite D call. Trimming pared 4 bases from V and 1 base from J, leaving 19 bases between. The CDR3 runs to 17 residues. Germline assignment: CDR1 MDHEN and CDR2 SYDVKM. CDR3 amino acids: CASSSPSGSTNNYGYTF. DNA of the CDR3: TGTGCCAGCAGTTCTCCCTCGGGGAGTACGAATAACTATGGCTACACCTTC.

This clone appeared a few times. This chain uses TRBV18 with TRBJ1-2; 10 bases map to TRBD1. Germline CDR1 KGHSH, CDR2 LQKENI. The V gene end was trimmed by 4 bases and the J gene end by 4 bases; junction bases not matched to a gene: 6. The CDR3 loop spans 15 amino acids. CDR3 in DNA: TGTGCCAGCTCACTCGACAGGGGGCTCGGCTATGGCTACACCTTC. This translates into CASSLDRGLGYGYTF.

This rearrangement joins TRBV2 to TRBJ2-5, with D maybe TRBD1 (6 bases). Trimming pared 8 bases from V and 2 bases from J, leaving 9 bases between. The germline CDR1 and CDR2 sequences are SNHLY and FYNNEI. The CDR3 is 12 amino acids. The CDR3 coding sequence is TGTGCCAGCCATACAGGGCAAGAGACCCAGTACTTC. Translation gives CASHTGQETQYF.